This T cell receptor (beta chain) was sequenced during a study of blood T cell repertoires in COVID-19. Measured with immunoSEQ multiplex PCR; TCRdb has only the in-frame clones, and not every one. The sample records about 220,000 clones, about 88% being singletons. Germline loops: CDR1 SGHRS, CDR2 YFSETQ. Trimming removed 0 bases from V and 5 bases from J, with 15 bases in between. The CDR3 spans 16 residues. The chain uses TRBV5-1 and TRBJ2-1; maybe TRBD2 (6 bases). The specimen was peripheral blood. This clonotype was obtained from a man in his forties or fifties with active or convalescent COVID-19. The DNA of the CDR3 is TGCGCCAGCAGCTTGGAATTTCGGGAGCGCGACAATGAGCAGTTCTTC. It is translated as CASSLEFRERDNEQFF.